This section outlines one T cell receptor (beta chain) sequence together with its context. V was clipped by 3 bases and J by 5 bases, with 14 bases between them. CDR1 and CDR2 (germline): SGHAT, FQDESV (reference sequence). This CDR3 contains 14 residues. The data derive from a study of blood T cells in healthy people across ages. A second PCR of 7 to 11 cycles used a sample-barcoded 5' primer and a J-beta primer mix. TCRdb reprocessed the 5' RACE reads with MiXCR, giving one entry per CDR3 protein. The sample includes 600,000 to 1,000,000 distinct CDR3 sequences, over 45% of them seen just once. Sequencing used blood. The V call is TRBV11-1, the J call TRBJ2-7, with D possibly being TRBD2 (6 bases). The receptor comes from a man under 40 in good health. This chain's CDR3 is CASSFLTEGHEQYF. DNA for the CDR3: TGTGCCAGCAGCTTCCTAACGGAGGGCCACGAGCAGTACTTC.